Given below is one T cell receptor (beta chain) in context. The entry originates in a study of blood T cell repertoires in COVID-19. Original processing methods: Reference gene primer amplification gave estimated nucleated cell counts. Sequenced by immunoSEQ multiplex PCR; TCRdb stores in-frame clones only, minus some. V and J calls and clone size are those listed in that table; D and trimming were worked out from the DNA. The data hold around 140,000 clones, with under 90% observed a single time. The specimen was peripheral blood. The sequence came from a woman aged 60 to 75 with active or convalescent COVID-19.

The CDR3 loop reads CASSISRAQPQHF. As DNA, the CDR3 is TGTGCCAGTAGTATTTCGAGGGCACAGCCCCAGCATTTT. The V call is TRBV19, the J call TRBJ1-5; D gene ambiguous. The CDR3 length is 13 residues. CDR1 and CDR2 (germline): LNHDA, SQIVND (reference sequence). Trimming shortened V by 3 bases and J by 7 bases, and 10 bases separated the two germline ends.